This record concerns one T cell receptor (beta chain) sequence. In the study's own analysis: Nucleated cell number was recorded as an estimate derived from reference gene primer amplification. The assay was immunoSEQ multiplex PCR, and TCRdb's table has in-frame clones only and misses some. V and J calls and clone size follow that table, whereas D and trimming were derived from the DNA. Among 200,000 to 300,000 clones listed, roughly 84% were seen once. CDR3 size: 13 residues. V was trimmed by 0 bases and J by 12 bases, leaving 13 bases between them. The germline V gene encodes CDR1 MGHRA and CDR2 YSYEKL. These data are taken from a study of blood T cell repertoires in COVID-19. Study-level information: Both acute and convalescent COVID-19 samples were obtained from the United States, Italy and Spain.

The J gene is TRBJ2-3, the V gene TRBV4-1; D is perhaps TRBD2 (6 bases). Material: peripheral blood. The TCR sequence derives from a man aged 55 to 70 with acute or convalescent COVID-19. This CDR3 reads CASSQEGGPSQYF. The CDR3, as DNA: TGCGCCAGCAGCCAAGAAGGAGGGCCATCACAGTATTTT.